This T cell receptor beta chain was sequenced for a study of T cells in Graves' hyperthyroidism and ophthalmopathy. Each person with ophthalmopathy scored at least 3 on the Clinical Activity Score, reached NOSPECS grade 4 or higher, and had been ill under 3 months. Diagnosing involved the use of clinical symptoms, serum thyroxine and TRAb, thyroid ultrasound and orbital computed tomography. The PBMCs had their origin in around 9.1 ml of fresh peripheral blood. The table lists this clonotype with many counts. V gave up 3 bases and J gave up 9 bases; unmatched junction bases: 8. This CDR3 has 15 amino acids. RNA transcripts provided the source from which TCR beta CDR3 regions were amplified. During a first-round RT-PCR of the TCR CDR3, the HTBI primer set was used. TCRdb recomputed calls from the multiplex PCR reads with MiXCR, one row per CDR3 protein. This repertoire shows around 500,000 distinct CDR3 sequences, more than 15% found once; its top ten account for 25% to 30%.

This chain connects TRBV12-3 or TRBV12-4 to TRBJ2-1; 10 positions match TRBD1. The TCR comes from a young woman with Graves' ophthalmopathy. Sequencing was carried out using blood. In DNA, the CDR3 is TGTGCCAGCAGTTTTTGGGACAGGGGTTTAACTGAGCAGTTCTTC. Translated: CASSFWDRGLTEQFF.